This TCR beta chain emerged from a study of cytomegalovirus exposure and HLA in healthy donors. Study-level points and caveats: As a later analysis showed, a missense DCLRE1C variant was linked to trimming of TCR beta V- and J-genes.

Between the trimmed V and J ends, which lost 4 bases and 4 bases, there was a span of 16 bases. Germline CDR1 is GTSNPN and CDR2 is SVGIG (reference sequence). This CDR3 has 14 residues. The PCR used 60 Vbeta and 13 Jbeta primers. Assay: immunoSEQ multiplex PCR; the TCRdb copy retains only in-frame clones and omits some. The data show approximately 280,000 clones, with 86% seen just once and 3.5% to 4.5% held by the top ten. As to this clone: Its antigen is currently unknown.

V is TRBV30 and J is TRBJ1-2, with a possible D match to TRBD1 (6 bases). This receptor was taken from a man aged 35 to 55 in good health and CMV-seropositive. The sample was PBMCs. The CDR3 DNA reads TGTGCCTGGAACCTGATAAGGGGGAGCTATGGCTACACCTTC. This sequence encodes CAWNLIRGSYGYTF.